This entry features one T cell receptor (beta chain) sequence. As yet, its antigen is unknown. These data belong to a study of OX40 agonist ivuxolimab in advanced cancers. Study-wide findings and caveats: At 0.1 to 3.0 mg/kg and by week 6, CD4+ and CD8+ T cells in the blood had expanded clonally.

V lost 6 bases to trimming and J lost 5 bases, with 17 bases between them. The CDR3 is made up of 15 amino acids. The method was immunoSEQ multiplex PCR; TCRdb's version includes in-frame clones alone and lacks a portion of them. Of tens of thousands of clones detected, more than 80% appear once; the ten largest clones hold roughly 5%. This chain joins TRBV23-1 and TRBJ1-3, with D unclear. TRBV23-1 qualifies as an ORF whose function is uncertain. The clonotype comes from an adult with an advanced solid tumor such as melanoma, head and neck, liver or kidney cancer. The sequencing used CD4+ or CD8+ T cells sorted from blood, collected in a trial of the OX40 agonist ivuxolimab. CDR3 bases: TGCGCCAGCAGCCCCTCAGGATTATACAGAAACACCATATATTTT. It translates to CASSPSGLYRNTIYF.